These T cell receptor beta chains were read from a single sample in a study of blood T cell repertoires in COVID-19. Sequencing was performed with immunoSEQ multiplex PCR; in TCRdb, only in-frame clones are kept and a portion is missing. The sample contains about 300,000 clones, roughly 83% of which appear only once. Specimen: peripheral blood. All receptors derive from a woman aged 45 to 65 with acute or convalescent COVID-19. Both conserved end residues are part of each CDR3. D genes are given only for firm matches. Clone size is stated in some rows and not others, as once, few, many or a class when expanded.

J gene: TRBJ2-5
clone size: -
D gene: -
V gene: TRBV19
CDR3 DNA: TGTGCCAGTAGTATAACCGGGGGGCTGGAGACCCAGTACTTC
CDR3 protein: CASSITGGLETQYF

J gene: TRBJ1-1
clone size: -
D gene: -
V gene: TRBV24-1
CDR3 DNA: TGTGCCCCCAACCGATGGCAGTACACTGAAGCTTTCTTT
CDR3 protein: CAPNRWQYTEAFF

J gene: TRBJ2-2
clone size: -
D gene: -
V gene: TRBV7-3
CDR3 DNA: TGTGCCAGCAACCCCGGACCGGGACTGAAGAACACCGGGGAGCTGTTTTTT
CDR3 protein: CASNPGPGLKNTGELFF

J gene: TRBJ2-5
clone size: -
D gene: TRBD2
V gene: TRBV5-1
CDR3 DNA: TGCGCCAGCAGCCCACCTAGCGGGACCCAAGAGACCCAGTACTTC
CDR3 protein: CASSPPSGTQETQYF

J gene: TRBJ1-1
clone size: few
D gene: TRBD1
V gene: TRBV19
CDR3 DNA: TGTGCCAGTACGACATCCGGACAGGGGAACACTGAAGCTTTCTTT
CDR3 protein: CASTTSGQGNTEAFF

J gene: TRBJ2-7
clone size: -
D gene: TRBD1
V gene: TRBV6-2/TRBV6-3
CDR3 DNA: TGTGCCAGCAGCTCATTACAGGGGACAAGGGACGAGCAGTACTTC
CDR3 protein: CASSSLQGTRDEQYF

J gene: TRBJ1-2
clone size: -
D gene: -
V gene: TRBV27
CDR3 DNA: TGTGCCAGCAGTAACCGGGACAACCTCTTGCGGGGCTACACCTTC
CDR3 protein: CASSNRDNLLRGYTF

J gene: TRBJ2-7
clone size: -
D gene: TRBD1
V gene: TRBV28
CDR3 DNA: TGTGCCAGCAGCCCCCCAGGGGGCAGGCAGTACTTC
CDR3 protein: CASSPPGGRQYF

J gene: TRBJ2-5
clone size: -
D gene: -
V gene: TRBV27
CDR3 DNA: TGTGCCAGCAGTTTATCGTCAGGGTGGGAGACCCAGTACTTC
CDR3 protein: CASSLSSGWETQYF

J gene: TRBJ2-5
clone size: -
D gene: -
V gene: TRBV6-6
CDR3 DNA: TGTGCCAGCAGTTACATCGGACAGCAAGAGACCCAGTACTTC
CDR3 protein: CASSYIGQQETQYF

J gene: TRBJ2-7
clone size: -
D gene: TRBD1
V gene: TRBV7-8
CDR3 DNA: TGTGCCAGCAGTTCTAGGGACAGGGGACTATACGAGCAGTACTTC
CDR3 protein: CASSSRDRGLYEQYF

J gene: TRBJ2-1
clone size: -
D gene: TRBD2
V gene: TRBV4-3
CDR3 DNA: TGCGCCAGCAGCCAAGAGTCTCGGGGGGGTCTTGAGCAGTTCTTC
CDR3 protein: CASSQESRGGLEQFF

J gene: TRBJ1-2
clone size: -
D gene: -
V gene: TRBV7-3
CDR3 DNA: TGTGCCAGCAGCTTGGTCCCAACAGGGAATTCCGGCTACACCTTC
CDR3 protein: CASSLVPTGNSGYTF

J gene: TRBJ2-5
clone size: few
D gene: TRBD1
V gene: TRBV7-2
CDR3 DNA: TGTGCCAGCAACCTTCTCAGGGGGCGAGGAGAGACCCAGTACTTC
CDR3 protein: CASNLLRGRGETQYF

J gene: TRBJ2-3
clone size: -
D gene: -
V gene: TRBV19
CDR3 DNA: TGTGCCAGTAGTATTGGTAGCGACGGCACGCAGTATTTT
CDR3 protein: CASSIGSDGTQYF

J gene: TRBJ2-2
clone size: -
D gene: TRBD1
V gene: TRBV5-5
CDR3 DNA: TGTGCCAGCAGCCCCTGGAAGACAGGGGTTCGGCCCGGGGAGCTGTTTTTT
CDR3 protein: CASSPWKTGVRPGELFF

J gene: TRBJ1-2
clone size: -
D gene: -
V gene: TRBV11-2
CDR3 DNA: TGTGCCAGCAGCTTCTCCACGGCTAACTATGGCTACACCTTC
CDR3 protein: CASSFSTANYGYTF

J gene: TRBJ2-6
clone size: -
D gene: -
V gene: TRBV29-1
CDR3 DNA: TGCAGCGTTGTTCTAAGAGGTGGCAGGGCCGCCTCTGGGGCCAACGTCCTGACTTTC
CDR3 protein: CSVVLRGGRAASGANVLTF

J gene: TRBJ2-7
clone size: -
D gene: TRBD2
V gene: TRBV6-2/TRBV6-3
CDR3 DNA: TGTGCCAGCAGTTCCCGTAGTAGCGGGGGAAGCTCCTACGAGCAGTACTTC
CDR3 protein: CASSSRSSGGSSYEQYF

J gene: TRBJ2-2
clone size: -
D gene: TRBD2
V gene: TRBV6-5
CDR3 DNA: TGTGCCAGCAAGGGACTAGCGGGAGGGTCCGGGGAGCTGTTTTTT
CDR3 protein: CASKGLAGGSGELFF

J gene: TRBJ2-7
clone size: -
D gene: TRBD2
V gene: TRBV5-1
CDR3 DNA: TGCGCCAGCAGCTTGGCTAGCGGGATACCCTACGAGCAGTACTTC
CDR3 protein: CASSLASGIPYEQYF

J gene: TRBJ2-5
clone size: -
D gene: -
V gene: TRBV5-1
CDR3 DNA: TGCGCCAGCAGCACCCAGGGGAAGGAGACCCAGTACTTC
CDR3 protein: CASSTQGKETQYF

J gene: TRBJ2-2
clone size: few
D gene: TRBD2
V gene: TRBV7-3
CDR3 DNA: TGTGCCAGCAGCCCCGGACTAGCGGTGAACACCGGGGAGCTGTTTTTT
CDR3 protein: CASSPGLAVNTGELFF

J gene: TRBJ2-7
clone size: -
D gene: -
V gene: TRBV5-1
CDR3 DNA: TGCGCCAGCAGCCTTGGAGTGGGTGTCCAGTACTTC
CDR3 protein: CASSLGVGVQYF

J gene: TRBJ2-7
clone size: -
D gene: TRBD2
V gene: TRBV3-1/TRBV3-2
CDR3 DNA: TGTGCCAGCACTCCCGGGACTAGCGGGACCGGCGAGCAGTACTTC
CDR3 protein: CASTPGTSGTGEQYF

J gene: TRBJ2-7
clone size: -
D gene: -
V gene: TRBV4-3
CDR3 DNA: TGCGCCAGCAGCCAAGATGAAAGGAGCTCCTACGAGCAGTACTTC
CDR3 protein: CASSQDERSSYEQYF

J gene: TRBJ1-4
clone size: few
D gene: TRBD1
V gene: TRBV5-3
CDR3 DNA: TGTGCCAGAAGCTTGATCCCTGACAGGGGGCGCAAGGAAAAACTGTTTTTT
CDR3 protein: CARSLIPDRGRKEKLFF

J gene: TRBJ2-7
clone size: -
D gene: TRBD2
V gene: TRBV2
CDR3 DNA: TGTGCCAGCAGTGAACAGCGGGGGGTCTCCTACGAGCAGTACTTC
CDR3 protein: CASSEQRGVSYEQYF

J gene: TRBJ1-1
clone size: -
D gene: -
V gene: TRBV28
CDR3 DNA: TGTGCCAGCAGTTTTAGAATTGAGATGAACACTGAAGCTTTCTTT
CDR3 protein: CASSFRIEMNTEAFF

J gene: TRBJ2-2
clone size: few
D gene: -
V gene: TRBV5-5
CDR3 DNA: TGTGCCAGCAGCTTGGAGCCGGGGGGACACCGGGGAGCGTTTTTT
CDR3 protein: CASSLEPGGHRGAFF

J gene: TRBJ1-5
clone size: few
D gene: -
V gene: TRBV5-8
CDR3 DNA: TGTGCCAGCAGCTTGGAAAGGACAGCTTCGGTCAATCAGCCCCAGCATTTT
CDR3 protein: CASSLERTASVNQPQHF

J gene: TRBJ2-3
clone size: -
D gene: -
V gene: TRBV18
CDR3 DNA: TGTGCCAGCTCACCACCTAAGTTTAACTCTAGCACAGATACGCAGTATTTT
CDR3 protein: CASSPPKFNSSTDTQYF

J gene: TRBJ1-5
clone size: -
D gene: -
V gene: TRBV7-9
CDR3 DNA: TGTGCCAGCAGCTTAAACAGTGATAGACCCCAGCATTTT
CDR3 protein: CASSLNSDRPQHF

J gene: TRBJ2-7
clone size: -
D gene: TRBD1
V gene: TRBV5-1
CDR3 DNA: TGCGCCAGCAGCACGACAGGGGGCTTACGTTCGGAGCAGTACTTC
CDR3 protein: CASSTTGGLRSEQYF

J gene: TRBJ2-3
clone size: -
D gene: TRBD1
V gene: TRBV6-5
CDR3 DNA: TGTGCCAGCATGCAGGGGGCAACATCAGATACGCAGTATTTT
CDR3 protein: CASMQGATSDTQYF

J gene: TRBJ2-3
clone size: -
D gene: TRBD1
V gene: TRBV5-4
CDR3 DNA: TGTGCCAGCTTGCCCCAGGGGGGCACAGATACGCAGTATTTT
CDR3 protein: CASLPQGGTDTQYF

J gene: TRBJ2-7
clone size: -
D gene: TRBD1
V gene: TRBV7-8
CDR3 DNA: TGTGCCAGCAGCGCGGGACAGGGGAACGAGCAGTACTTC
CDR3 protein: CASSAGQGNEQYF

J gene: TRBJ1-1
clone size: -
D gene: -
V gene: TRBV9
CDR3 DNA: TGTGCCAGCAGCGTAGAGGACAGCAACACTGAAGCTTTCTTT
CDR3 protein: CASSVEDSNTEAFF

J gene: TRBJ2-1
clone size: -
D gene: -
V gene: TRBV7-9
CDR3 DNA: TGTGCCAGCAGCTTAGGGACTTTCAATGAGCAGTTCTTC
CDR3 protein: CASSLGTFNEQFF

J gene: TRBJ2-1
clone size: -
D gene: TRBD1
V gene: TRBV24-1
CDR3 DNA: TGTGCCACCAGTGATGATACAGGGGAGTTCTTC
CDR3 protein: CATSDDTGEFF

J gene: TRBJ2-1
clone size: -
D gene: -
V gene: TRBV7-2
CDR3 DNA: TGTGCCAGCAGCACACGGGGGGCAGGGGGCCGGATCGGCTACAATGAGCAGTTCTTC
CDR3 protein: CASSTRGAGGRIGYNEQFF

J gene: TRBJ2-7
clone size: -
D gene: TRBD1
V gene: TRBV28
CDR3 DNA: TGTGCCAGCATTACACAGGGGGCGGGCTACGAGCAGTACTTC
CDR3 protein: CASITQGAGYEQYF

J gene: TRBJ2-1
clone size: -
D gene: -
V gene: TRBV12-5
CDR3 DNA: TGTGCTAGTGGTTCACACGATGAGCAGTTCTTC
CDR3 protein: CASGSHDEQFF

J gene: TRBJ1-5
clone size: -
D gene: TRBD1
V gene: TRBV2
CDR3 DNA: TGTGCCAGCAGTGAGTGGACAGGGAAGGGTAGCAATCAGCCCCAGCATTTT
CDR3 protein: CASSEWTGKGSNQPQHF

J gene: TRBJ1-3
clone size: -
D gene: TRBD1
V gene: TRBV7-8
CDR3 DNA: TGTGCCAGCAGCCAGACAGGGAACGGAAACACCATATATTTT
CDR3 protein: CASSQTGNGNTIYF

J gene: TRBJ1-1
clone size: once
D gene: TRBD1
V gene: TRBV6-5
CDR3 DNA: TGTGCCAGCAGAACAGGGGGCGGGATGAACACTGAAGCTTTCTTT
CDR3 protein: CASRTGGGMNTEAFF

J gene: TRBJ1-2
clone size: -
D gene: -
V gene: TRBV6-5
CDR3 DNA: TGTGCCACCGCGAGAGGGTTAGGGAGCTACACCTTC
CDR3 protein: CATARGLGSYTF

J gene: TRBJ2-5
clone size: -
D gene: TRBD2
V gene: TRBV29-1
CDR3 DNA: TGCAGCGTTGAAGTCCGTTTCCTAGCGGGAGAAGAGACCCAGTACTTC
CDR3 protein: CSVEVRFLAGEETQYF

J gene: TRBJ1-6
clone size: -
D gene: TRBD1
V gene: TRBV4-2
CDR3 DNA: TGTGCCAGCAGCCAAGATTCGACAGGGGATTCACCCCTCCACTTT
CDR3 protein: CASSQDSTGDSPLHF

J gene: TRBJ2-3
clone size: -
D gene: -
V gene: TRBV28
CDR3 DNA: TGTGCCAGCAGTGCCCTCGAGGCGGGCACAGATACGCAGTATTTT
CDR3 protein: CASSALEAGTDTQYF

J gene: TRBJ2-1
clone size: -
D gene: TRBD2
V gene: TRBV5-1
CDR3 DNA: TGCGCCAGCAGCTTGGGACTAGCGGGGTCCAATGAGCAGTTCTTC
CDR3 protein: CASSLGLAGSNEQFF

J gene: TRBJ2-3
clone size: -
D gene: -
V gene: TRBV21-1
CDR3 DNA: TGTGCCAGCAGCCCCTTCCTAGTGGCGAGCTGCACAGATACGCAGTATTTT
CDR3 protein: CASSPFLVASCTDTQYF

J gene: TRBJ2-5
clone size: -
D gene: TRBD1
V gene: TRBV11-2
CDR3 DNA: TGTGCCAGCAGCTCCCTCAGGGGGTTCCTGACCCAGTACTTC
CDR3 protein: CASSSLRGFLTQYF

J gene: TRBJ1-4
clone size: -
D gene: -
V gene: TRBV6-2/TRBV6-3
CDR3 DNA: TGTGCCAGCAGTTATTGGGAGGGGGTCGAAAAACTGTTTTTT
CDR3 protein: CASSYWEGVEKLFF

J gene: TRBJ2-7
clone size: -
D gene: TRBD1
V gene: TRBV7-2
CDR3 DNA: TGTGCCAGCAGCCCGGACAGGGCCGTCTCCTACGAGCAGTACTTC
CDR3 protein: CASSPDRAVSYEQYF

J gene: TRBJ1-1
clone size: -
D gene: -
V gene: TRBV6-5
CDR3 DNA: TGTGCCAGCAGTTACACCTACCTAGTGAACACTGAAGCTTTCTTT
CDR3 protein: CASSYTYLVNTEAFF

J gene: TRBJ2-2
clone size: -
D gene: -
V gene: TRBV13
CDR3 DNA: TGTGCCAGCAGCGCTGAGAGCCCGAACACCGGGGAGCTGTTTTTT
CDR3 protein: CASSAESPNTGELFF

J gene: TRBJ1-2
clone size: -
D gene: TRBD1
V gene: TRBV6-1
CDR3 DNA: TGTGCCAGCAGTGAGGACGGACAGGGTTTCTACTATGGCTACACCTTC
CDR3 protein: CASSEDGQGFYYGYTF

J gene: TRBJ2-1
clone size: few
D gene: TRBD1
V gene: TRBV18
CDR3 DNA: TGTGCCAGCTCCCGAAACATAGGGACAGGGGGCCCTCGGGAGCAGTTCTTC
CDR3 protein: CASSRNIGTGGPREQFF